In its sample, the clone carrying this TCR beta chain was seen many times. The data were obtained in a study of identical twins. The germline gives CDR1 MNHNY, CDR2 SVGAGI (reference sequence). Trimming stripped 2 bases from V and 5 bases from J, with 5 bases between. The CDR3 sequence is 12 residues long. TCRdb re-called the 5' RACE reads with MiXCR, one entry per CDR3 protein. The table shows fewer than 250,000 distinct CDR3 sequences, with roughly 15% occurring only once. The same sample was also used in a study of T cells expressing NK-cell markers.

Sequenced material: CD8+ T cells sorted from blood. The sequence was collected from a woman aged 18-35 years in good health. The rearrangement uses TRBV6-6 and TRBJ2-3; D is undetermined. The CDR3 DNA is TGTGCCAGCAGTTACCCAGGAGATACGCAGTATTTT. Its translation is CASSYPGDTQYF.